Each of the 15 T cell receptor beta chains below was sequenced from the same sample in a study of blood T cell repertoires in COVID-19. TCRdb's table, derived via immunoSEQ multiplex PCR, lists solely in-frame clones and lacks some. Of about 38,000 clones in the sample, 65% to 75% were seen once. Sequencing input: peripheral blood. The origin of the receptors is a man between 65 and 79 years old with COVID-19, enrolled during active disease.

The CDR3 spells CASRRDRSSYNEQFF. The CDR3 DNA sequence: TGTGCCAGTAGAAGGGACAGATCTTCCTACAATGAGCAGTTCTTC. This chain links TRBV19 with TRBJ2-1; 7 bases fit TRBD1. J gave up 1 base and V 6 bases, and 6 bases lay outside the gene matches. Germline CDR1 is LNHDA and CDR2 is SQIVND (reference sequence). The CDR3 has 15 residues.

Concerning this clone: At the DNA level, this CDR3 is encoded by other sequences in the same sample as well. The chain joins TRBV9 to TRBJ2-1, with 14 bases that match TRBD2. Germline V gene lookup returns CDR1 SGDLS and CDR2 YYNGEE. This CDR3 is built from 16 residues. Unmatched junction bases numbered 4, after V lost 4 bases and J lost 4 bases. The CDR3 DNA reads TGTGCCAGCAGCCCAAGACTAGCGGGGGGGTACAATGAGCAGTTCTTC. Its translation is CASSPRLAGGYNEQFF.

J is TRBJ2-7 and V is TRBV6-5; D gene ambiguous. The CDR3 sequence is 12 residues long. Germline V gene sequence: CDR1 MNHEY, CDR2 SVGAGI. V lost 7 bases to trimming and J lost 5 bases, with 12 bases between them. The DNA of the CDR3 is TGTGCCAGCAACCGTTGGCAAGACGAGCAGTACTTC. This translates into CASNRWQDEQYF.

This sequence joins TRBV7-6 and TRBJ2-3, with TRBD1 matching over 7 bases. The CDR3 runs to 15 residues. The junction had 9 bases not matched to a gene; V was cut back by 5 bases and J by 4 bases. The germline CDR1 and CDR2 sequences are SGHVS and FNYEAQ. CDR3 DNA sequence: TGTGCCAGCAGCCCAGGGGGTGAGATACCAGATACGCAGTATTTT. Its protein is CASSPGGEIPDTQYF.

The chain joins TRBV19 to TRBJ2-1; TRBD2 is a possible D gene (5 bases). The CDR3 loop spans 15 amino acids. Germline V lookup: CDR1 LNHDA, CDR2 SQIVND (reference sequence). V was pared by 7 bases and J by 8 bases, with 21 bases between. CDR3 sequence: CASISREGRRDEQFF. The CDR3 region has the DNA TGTGCCAGTATCTCTCGAGAGGGTAGAAGGGATGAGCAGTTCTTC.

There are a few counts of this clone. The chain links TRBV7-2 to TRBJ1-2, with 9 bases aligning to TRBD1. CDR3 length: 13 residues. Trimming cost V 11 bases and J 4 bases; bases outside gene matches: 8. CDR1 and CDR2 from the germline V gene are SGHTA and FQGNSA. DNA of the CDR3: TGTGCCTTCGACAGGGGGGATGGCTATGGCTACACCTTC. Encoded protein: CAFDRGDGYGYTF.

The V gene is TRBV19, the J gene TRBJ1-5; D remains ambiguous. Per the germline V gene, CDR1 is LNHDA and CDR2 is SQIVND (reference sequence). This CDR3 region has 20 residues. Trimming took 0 bases from V and 6 from J, leaving 27 bases between them. In DNA form, the CDR3 reads TGTGCCAGTAGTATAGATCATGTGCGGGATGGCGACCGATTACTTCAGCCCCAGCATTTT. This translates into CASSIDHVRDGDRLLQPQHF.

The chain is built from TRBV6-5 and TRBJ1-5; D gene ambiguous. Trimming removed 6 bases at V and 7 bases at J, with 16 bases between. CDR3 length: 14 amino acids. Germline lookup yields CDR1 MNHEY and CDR2 SVGAGI. CDR3 protein: CASRDRAPGQPQHF. The CDR3 DNA reads TGTGCCAGCAGGGACCGGGCCCCGGGACAGCCCCAGCATTTT.

This chain joins TRBV27 and TRBJ1-1, with D perhaps TRBD1 (6 bases). With 11 bases removed from V and 2 bases from J, the gap between germline ends came to 21 bases. The length of the CDR3 is 15 residues. Germline V CDR1 and CDR2: MNHEY, SMNVEV (reference sequence). The CDR3 sequence: CAVGPRGGENTEAFF. CDR3 coding DNA: TGTGCCGTTGGACCTAGAGGGGGGGAAAACACTGAAGCTTTCTTT.

This chain uses TRBV4-3 with TRBJ1-2; unclear D gene. V lost 0 bases, J lost 7 bases, and 9 bases lay in between. The CDR3 has 13 amino acids. Germline V lookup: CDR1 LGHNA, CDR2 YSLEER. CDR3 nucleotide sequence: TGCGCCAGCAGCCAAGATAGGCAGCGTGGCTACACCTTC. Its translation is CASSQDRQRGYTF.

The V call is TRBV27, the J call TRBJ2-5; 9 nucleotides agree with TRBD2. V trimming: 0 bases; J trimming: 4 bases; junction bases outside the gene matches: 3. The germline gives CDR1 MNHEY, CDR2 SMNVEV (reference sequence). The CDR3 has 15 residues. The CDR3 sequence is CASSLSSGRRETQYF. For the CDR3, the DNA is TGTGCCAGCAGTTTATCTAGCGGGAGAAGAGAGACCCAGTACTTC.

The rearrangement links TRBV18 to TRBJ1-2, with 7 bases lining up with TRBD1. This CDR3 has 13 residues. Trimming removed 6 bases from V and 8 bases from J; junction bases left unmatched: 9. Germline V CDR1 and CDR2: KGHSH, LQKENI. In DNA, the CDR3 is TGTGCCAGCTCCCCAGACAGGGAGCACGGCTACACCTTC. It is translated as CASSPDREHGYTF.

Note on this clone: This CDR3 is also generated by other DNA sequences in the sample. V and J are TRBV12-3 or TRBV12-4 and TRBJ1-5; D uncertain. The CDR3 is 12 residues long. V shed 3 bases and J shed 7 bases, with 7 bases lying between them. The CDR3, as DNA: TGTGCCAGCAGTTTTGTATCCCAGCCCCAGCATTTT. It specifies CASSFVSQPQHF.

The genes are TRBV7-9 and TRBJ2-7, with 9 bases fitting TRBD1. CDR3 length: 15 amino acids. V shed 3 bases and J 6 bases; nucleotides not matched to a gene: 9. Germline V gives CDR1 SEHNR, CDR2 FQNEAQ (reference sequence). The CDR3 coding sequence is TGTGCCAGCAGCTTTTCGGAACAGGGGGCCGGCGAGCAGTACTTC. It is translated as CASSFSEQGAGEQYF.

This sequence joins TRBV7-9 and TRBJ2-5; weak D call: TRBD2 (6 bases). The V gene's germline CDR1 is SEHNR and CDR2 FQNEAQ (reference sequence). The germline V and J ends were trimmed by 5 bases and 2 bases, with 9 bases remaining between them. The CDR3 contains 13 residues. For the CDR3, the DNA is TGTGCCAGCAGCCGCGGGGTACAAGAGACCCAGTACTTC. Amino acids: CASSRGVQETQYF. Filled out from reference TRBV7-9 and TRBJ2-5, the complete variable domain reads DTGVSQNPRHKITKRGQNVTFRCDPISEHNRLYWYRQTLGQGPEFLTYFQNEAQLEKSRLLSDRFSAERPKGSFSTLEIQRTEQGDSAMYLCASSRGVQETQYFGPGTRLLVL.